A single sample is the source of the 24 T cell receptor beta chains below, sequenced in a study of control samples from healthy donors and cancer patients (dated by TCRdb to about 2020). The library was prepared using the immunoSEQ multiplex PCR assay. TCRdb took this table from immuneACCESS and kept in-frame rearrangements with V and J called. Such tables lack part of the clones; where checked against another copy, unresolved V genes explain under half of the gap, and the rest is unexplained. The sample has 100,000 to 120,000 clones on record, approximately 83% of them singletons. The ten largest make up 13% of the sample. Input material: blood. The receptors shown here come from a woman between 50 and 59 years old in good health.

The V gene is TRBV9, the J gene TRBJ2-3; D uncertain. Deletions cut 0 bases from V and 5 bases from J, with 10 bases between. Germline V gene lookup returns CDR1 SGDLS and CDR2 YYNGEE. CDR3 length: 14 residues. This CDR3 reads CASSVVGQGDTQYF. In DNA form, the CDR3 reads TGTGCCAGCAGCGTAGTAGGGCAAGGAGATACGCAGTATTTT.

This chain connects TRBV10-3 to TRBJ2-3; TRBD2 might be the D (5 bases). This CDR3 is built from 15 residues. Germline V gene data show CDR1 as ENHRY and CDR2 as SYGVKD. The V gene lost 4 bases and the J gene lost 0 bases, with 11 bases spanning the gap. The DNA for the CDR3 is TGTGCCATCAGTGCGAATCGCGGGAGCACAGATACGCAGTATTTT. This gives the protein CAISANRGSTDTQYF.

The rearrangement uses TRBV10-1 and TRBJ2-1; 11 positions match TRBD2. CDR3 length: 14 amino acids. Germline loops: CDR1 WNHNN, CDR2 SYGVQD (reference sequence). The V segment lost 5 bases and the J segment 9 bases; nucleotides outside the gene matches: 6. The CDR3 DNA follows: TGCGCCAGCAGTCTACTAGCGGGAGTTTCTGAGCAGTTCTTC. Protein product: CASSLLAGVSEQFF.

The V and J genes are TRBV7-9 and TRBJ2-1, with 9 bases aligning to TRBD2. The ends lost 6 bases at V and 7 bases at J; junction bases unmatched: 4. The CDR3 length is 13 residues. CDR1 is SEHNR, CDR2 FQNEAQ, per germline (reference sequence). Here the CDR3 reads CASSWGLANEQFF. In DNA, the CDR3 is TGTGCCAGCAGTTGGGGACTAGCAAATGAGCAGTTCTTC.

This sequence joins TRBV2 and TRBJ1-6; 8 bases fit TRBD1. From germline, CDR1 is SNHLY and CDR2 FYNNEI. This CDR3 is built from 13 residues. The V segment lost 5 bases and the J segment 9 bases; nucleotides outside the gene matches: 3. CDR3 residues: CASSSDRVSPLHF. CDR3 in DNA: TGTGCCAGCAGTTCGGACAGGGTTTCACCCCTCCACTTT.

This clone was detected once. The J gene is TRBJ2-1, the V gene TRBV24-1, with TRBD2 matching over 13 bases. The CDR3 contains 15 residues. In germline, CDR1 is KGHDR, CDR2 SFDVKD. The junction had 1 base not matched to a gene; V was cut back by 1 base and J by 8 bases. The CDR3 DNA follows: TGTGCCACCAGTGATTTTACTAGCGGGAGGGATGAGCAGTTCTTC. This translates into CATSDFTSGRDEQFF.

The CDR3 bases are TGTGCCAGCAGTTCACAGGGGTCCCTAGCCAAAAACATTCAGTACTTC. Protein product: CASSSQGSLAKNIQYF. The rearrangement uses TRBV6-6 and TRBJ2-4, with 7 bases matching TRBD1. Germline V CDR1 and CDR2: MNHNY, SVGAGI (reference sequence). CDR3 length: 16 residues. V gave up 4 bases and J gave up 0 bases; unmatched junction bases: 6.

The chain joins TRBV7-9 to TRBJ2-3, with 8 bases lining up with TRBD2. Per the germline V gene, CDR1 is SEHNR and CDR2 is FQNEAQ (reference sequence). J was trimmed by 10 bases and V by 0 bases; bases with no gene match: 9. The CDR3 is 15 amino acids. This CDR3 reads CASSLALAGGTPQYF. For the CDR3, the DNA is TGTGCCAGCAGCTTAGCCCTAGCGGGTGGGACCCCGCAGTATTTT. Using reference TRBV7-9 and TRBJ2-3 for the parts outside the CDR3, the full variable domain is DTGVSQNPRHKITKRGQNVTFRCDPISEHNRLYWYRQTLGQGPEFLTYFQNEAQLEKSRLLSDRFSAERPKGSFSTLEIQRTEQGDSAMYLCASSLALAGGTPQYFGPGTRLTVL.

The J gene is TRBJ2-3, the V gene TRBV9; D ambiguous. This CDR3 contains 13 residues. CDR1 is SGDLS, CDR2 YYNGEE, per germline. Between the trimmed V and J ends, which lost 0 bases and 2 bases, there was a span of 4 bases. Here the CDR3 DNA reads TGTGCCAGCAGCGTAGACCCCACAGATACGCAGTATTTT. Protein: CASSVDPTDTQYF.

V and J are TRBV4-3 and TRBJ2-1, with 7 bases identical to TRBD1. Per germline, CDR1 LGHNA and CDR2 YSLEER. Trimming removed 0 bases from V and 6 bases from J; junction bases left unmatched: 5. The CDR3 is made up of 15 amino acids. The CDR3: CASSQEGTEVNEQFF. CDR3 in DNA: TGCGCCAGCAGCCAAGAAGGGACAGAGGTCAATGAGCAGTTCTTC.

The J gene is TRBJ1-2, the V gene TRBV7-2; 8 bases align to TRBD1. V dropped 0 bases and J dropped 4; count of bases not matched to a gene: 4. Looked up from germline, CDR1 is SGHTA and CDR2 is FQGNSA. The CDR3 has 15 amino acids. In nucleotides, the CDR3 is TGTGCCAGCAGCTTAGCTCAGGGGGCTCTCTATGGCTACACCTTC. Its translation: CASSLAQGALYGYTF.

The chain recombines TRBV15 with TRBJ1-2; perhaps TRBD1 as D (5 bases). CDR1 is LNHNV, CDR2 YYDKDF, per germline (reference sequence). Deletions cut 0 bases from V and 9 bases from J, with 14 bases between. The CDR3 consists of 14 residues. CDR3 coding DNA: TGTGCCACCAGCAGAGATCGGGGCACTATGCGCTACACCTTC. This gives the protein CATSRDRGTMRYTF. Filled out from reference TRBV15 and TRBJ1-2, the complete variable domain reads DAMVIQNPRYQVTQFGKPVTLSCSQTLNHNVMYWYQQKSSQAPKLLFHYYDKDFNNEADTPDNFQSRRPNTSFCFLDIRSPGLGDTAMYLCATSRDRGTMRYTFGSGTRLTVV.

For the CDR3, the DNA is TGTGCCAGCAGTTTATTGTCCGGGAACACCGGGGAGCTGTTTTTT. Encoded protein: CASSLLSGNTGELFF. V usage is TRBV27 and J usage is TRBJ2-2; no firm D call. The CDR3 extends over 15 amino acids. From germline, CDR1 is MNHEY and CDR2 SMNVEV (reference sequence). The V and J ends lost 1 base and 1 base respectively, with 7 bases between them.

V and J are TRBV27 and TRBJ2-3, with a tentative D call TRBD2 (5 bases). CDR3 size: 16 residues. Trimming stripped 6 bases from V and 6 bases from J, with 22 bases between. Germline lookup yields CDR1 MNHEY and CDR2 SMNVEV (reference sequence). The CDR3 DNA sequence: TGTGCCAGCAGACTTAACGGACTGACTCAAACTGATACGCAGTATTTT. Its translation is CASRLNGLTQTDTQYF.

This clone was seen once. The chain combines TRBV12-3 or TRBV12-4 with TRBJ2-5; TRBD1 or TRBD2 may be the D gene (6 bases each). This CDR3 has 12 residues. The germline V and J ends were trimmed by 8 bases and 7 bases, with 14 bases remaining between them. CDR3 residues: CASGWGAGTQYF. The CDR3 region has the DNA TGTGCCAGCGGATGGGGGGCAGGGACCCAGTACTTC.

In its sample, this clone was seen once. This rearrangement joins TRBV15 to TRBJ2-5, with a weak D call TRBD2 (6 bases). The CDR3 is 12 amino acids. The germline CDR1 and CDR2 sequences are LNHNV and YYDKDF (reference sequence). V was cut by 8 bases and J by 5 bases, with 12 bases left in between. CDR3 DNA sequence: TGTGCCACCGGCGGAGGAGGGGAGACCCAGTACTTC. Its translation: CATGGGGETQYF. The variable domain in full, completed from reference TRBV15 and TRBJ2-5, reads DAMVIQNPRYQVTQFGKPVTLSCSQTLNHNVMYWYQQKSSQAPKLLFHYYDKDFNNEADTPDNFQSRRPNTSFCFLDIRSPGLGDTAMYLCATGGGGETQYFGPGTRLLVL.

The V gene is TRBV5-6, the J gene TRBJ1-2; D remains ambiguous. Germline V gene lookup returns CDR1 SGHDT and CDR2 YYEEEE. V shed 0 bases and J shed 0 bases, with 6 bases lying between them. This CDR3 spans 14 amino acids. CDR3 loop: CASSLGTANYGYTF. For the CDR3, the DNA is TGTGCCAGCAGCTTGGGGACGGCTAACTATGGCTACACCTTC.

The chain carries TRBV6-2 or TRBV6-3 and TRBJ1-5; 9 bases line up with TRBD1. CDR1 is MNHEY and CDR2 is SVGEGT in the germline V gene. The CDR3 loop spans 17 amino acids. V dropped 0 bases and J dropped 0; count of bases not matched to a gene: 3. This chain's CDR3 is CASSYSQGAVSNQPQHF. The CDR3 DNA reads TGTGCCAGCAGTTACTCACAGGGGGCGGTTAGCAATCAGCCCCAGCATTTT.

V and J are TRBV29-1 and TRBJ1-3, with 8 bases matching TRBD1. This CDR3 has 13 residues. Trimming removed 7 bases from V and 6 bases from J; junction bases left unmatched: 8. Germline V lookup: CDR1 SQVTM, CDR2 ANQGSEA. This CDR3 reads CSAGQGAENTIYF. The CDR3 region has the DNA TGCAGCGCCGGACAGGGAGCTGAAAACACCATATATTTT.

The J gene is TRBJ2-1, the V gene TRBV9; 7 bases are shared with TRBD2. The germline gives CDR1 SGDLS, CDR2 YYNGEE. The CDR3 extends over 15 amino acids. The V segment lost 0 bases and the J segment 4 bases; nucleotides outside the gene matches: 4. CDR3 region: CASSVGSGGYNEQFF. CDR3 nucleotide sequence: TGTGCCAGCAGCGTAGGGTCGGGGGGTTACAATGAGCAGTTCTTC.

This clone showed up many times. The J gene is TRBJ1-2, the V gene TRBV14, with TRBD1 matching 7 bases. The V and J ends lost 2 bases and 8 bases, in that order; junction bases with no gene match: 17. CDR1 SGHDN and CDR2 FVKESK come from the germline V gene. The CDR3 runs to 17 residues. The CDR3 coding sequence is TGTGCCAGCAGCCAAATGGGACAGCCAACCAGCGTCAGAGGCTACACCTTC. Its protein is CASSQMGQPTSVRGYTF.

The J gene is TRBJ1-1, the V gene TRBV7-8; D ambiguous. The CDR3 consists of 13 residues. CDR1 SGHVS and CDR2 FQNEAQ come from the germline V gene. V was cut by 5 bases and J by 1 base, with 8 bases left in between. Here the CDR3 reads CASSVQENTEAFF. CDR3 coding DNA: TGTGCCAGCAGCGTTCAGGAGAACACTGAAGCTTTCTTT. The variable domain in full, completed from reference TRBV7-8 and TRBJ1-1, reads GAGVSQSPRYKVAKRGQDVALRCDPISGHVSLFWYQQALGQGPEFLTYFQNEAQLDKSGLPSDRFFAERPEGSVSTLKIQRTQQEDSAVYLCASSVQENTEAFFGQGTRLTVV.

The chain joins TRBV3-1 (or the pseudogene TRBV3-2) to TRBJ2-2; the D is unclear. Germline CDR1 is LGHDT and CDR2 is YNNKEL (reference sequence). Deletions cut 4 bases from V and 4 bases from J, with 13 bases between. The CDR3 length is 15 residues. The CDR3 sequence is CASSRTPEATGELFF. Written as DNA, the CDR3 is TGTGCCAGCAGCCGCACACCCGAGGCCACCGGGGAGCTGTTTTTT.

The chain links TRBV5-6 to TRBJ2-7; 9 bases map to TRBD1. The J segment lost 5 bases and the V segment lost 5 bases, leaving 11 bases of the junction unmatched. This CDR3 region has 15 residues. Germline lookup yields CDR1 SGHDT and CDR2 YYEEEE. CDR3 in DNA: TGTGCCAGCAGTTACCGGGACAGGGACCCTAACGAGCAGTACTTC. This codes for CASSYRDRDPNEQYF.